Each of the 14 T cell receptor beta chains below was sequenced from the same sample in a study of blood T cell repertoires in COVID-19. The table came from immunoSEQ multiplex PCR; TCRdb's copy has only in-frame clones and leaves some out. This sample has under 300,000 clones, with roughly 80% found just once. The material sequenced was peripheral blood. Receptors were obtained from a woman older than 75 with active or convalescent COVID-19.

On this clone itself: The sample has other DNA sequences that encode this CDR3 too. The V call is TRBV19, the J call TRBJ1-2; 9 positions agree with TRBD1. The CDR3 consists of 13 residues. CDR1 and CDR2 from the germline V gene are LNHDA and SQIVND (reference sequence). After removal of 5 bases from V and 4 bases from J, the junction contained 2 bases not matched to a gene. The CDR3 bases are TGTGCCAGTAGTTCGGGACAGGGCTATGGCTACACCTTC. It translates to CASSSGQGYGYTF.

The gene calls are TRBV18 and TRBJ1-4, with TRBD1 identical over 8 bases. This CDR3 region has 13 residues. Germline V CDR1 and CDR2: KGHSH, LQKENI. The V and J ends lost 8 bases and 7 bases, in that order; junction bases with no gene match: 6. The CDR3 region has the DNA TGTGCCAGCACGACAGGGGCGGCTGAAAAACTGTTTTTT. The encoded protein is CASTTGAAEKLFF.

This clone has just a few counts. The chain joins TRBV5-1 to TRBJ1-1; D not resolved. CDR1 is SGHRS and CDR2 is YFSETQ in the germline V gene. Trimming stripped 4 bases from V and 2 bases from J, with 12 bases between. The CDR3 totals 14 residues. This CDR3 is CASSRGGENTEAFF. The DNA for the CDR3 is TGCGCCAGCAGCCGAGGCGGGGAAAACACTGAAGCTTTCTTT.

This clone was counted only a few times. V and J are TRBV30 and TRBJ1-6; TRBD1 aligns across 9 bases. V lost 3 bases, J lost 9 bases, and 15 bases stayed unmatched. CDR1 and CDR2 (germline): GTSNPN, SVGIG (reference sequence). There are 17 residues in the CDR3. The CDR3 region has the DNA TGTGCCTGGAGCCGGGGGACAGGGTTTGCAATAAGTTCACCCCTCCACTTT. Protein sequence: CAWSRGTGFAISSPLHF.

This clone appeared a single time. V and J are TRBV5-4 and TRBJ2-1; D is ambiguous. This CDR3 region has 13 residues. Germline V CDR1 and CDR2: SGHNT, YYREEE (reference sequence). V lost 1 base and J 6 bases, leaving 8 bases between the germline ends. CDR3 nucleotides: TGTGCCAGCAGCTTGCCTTCAGGCAATGAGCAGTTCTTC. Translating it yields CASSLPSGNEQFF.

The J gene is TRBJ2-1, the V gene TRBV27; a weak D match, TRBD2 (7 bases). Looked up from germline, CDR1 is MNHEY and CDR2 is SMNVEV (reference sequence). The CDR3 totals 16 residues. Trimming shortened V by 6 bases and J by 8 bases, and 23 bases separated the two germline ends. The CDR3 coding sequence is TGTGCCAGCAGACTCGAGGGGGGCGGGGGAGCACATGAGCAGTTCTTC. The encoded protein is CASRLEGGGGAHEQFF.

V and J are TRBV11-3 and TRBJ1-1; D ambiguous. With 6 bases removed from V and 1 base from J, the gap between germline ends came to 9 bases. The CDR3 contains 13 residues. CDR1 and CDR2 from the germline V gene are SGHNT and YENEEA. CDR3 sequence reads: CASSAGRNTEAFF. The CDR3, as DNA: TGTGCCAGCAGTGCGGGCCGGAACACTGAAGCTTTCTTT.

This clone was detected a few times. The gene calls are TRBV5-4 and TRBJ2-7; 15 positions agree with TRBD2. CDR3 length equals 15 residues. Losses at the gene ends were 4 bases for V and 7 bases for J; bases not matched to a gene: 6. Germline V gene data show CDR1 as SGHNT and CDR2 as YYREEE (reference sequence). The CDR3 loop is CASSRYGLAGGEQYF. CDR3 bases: TGTGCCAGCAGCAGATATGGACTAGCGGGAGGGGAGCAGTACTTC.

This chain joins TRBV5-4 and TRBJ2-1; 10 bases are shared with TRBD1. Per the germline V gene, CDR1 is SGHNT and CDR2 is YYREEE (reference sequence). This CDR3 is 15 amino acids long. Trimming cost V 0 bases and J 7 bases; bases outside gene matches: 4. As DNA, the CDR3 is TGTGCCAGCAGCTTGGGACAGGGGGCGTCTAATGAGCAGTTCTTC. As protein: CASSLGQGASNEQFF.

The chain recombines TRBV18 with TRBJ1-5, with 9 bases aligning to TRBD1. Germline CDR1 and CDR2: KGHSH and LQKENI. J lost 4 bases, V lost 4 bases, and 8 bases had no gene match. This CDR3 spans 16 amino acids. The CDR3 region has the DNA TGTGCCAGCTCACTTGGCCCACAGGGGGCGAATCAGCCCCAGCATTTT. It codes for CASSLGPQGANQPQHF.

The CDR3 region is CASSPSGRNTGELFF. CDR3 nucleotide sequence: TGTGCCAGCAGCCCTAGCGGGAGAAACACCGGGGAGCTGTTTTTT. The chain uses TRBV3-1 (or the pseudogene TRBV3-2) and TRBJ2-2, with 10 bases fitting TRBD2. The ends lost 4 bases at V and 2 bases at J; junction bases unmatched: 1. The CDR3 loop spans 15 amino acids. CDR1 is LGHDT and CDR2 is YNNKEL in the germline V gene (reference sequence).

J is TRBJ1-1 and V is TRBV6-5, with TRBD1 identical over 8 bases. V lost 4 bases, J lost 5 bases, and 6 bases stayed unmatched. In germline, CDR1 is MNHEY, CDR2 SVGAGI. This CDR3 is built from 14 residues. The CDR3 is CASSSRTGRTEAFF. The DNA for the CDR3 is TGTGCCAGCAGTTCTCGGACAGGGAGGACTGAAGCTTTCTTT.

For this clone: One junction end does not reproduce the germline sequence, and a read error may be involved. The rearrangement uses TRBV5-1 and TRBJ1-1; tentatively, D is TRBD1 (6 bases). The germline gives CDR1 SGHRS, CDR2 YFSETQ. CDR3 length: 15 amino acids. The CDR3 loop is CASSPVTGWDTKAFF. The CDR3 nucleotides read TGCGCCAGCAGCCCCGTGACAGGTTGGGACACTAAAGCTTTCTTT.

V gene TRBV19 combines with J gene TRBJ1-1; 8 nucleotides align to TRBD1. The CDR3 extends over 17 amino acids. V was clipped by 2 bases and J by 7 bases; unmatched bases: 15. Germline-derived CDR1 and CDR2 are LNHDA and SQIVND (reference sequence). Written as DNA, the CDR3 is TGTGCCAGTAGTATAAGTGATCCGACAAGGGGGACAGGTGAAGCTTTCTTT. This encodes CASSISDPTRGTGEAFF.